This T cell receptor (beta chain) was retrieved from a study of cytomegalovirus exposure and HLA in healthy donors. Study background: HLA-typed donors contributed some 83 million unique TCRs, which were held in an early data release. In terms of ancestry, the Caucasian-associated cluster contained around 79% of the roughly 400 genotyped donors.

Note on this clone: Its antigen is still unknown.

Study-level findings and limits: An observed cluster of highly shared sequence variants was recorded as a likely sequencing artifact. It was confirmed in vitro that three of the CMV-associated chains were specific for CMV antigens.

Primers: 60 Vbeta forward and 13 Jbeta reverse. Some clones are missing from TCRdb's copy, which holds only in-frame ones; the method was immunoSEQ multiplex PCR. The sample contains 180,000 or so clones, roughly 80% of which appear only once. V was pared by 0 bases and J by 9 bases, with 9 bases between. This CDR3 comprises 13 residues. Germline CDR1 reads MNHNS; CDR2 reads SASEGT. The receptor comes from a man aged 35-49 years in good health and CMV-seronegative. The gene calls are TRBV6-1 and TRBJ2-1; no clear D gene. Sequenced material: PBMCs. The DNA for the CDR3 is TGTGCCAGCAGTGAAGCGGCGGCAACTGAGCAGTTCTTC. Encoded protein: CASSEAAATEQFF.